This TCR beta chain emerged from a study of human T cells and chemical hapten exposure. Study-wide context: Each patch test put 0.01% DPC on the upper back, and results were read at 6 days. Whole-study results and caveats: Expanded TCRs created a significantly greater count of big CDR3 similarity clusters than controls did.

TCRdb independently ran MiXCR on the RACE reads; one entry per CDR3 protein. The table records about 380,000 distinct CDR3 sequences, approximately 5.1% of them present only once. The V gene's germline CDR1 is SGHDT and CDR2 YYEEEE. V was shortened by 2 bases and J by 0 bases, with 14 bases between the two germline ends. CDR3 length: 16 amino acids. There are a few counts of this clonotype. Its antigen is not known. The time point is: pre-sensitization, week 0. The treatment denotes: therapeutic diphenylcyclopropenone sensitization with weekly scalp DPC. This clonotype originated in a woman aged 45 to 65 with alopecia areata. Some clones in this sample may be carry-over from other donors' samples. This rearrangement joins TRBV5-6 to TRBJ1-1; D gene unclear. Sample: whole blood, taken in connection with sensitization to the hapten diphenylcyclopropenone (DPC). The CDR3 loop is CASSFDRPLMNTEAFF. In DNA, the CDR3 is TGTGCCAGCAGCTTTGATCGGCCACTCATGAACACTGAAGCTTTCTTT. The full variable domain, with the rest looked up from reference TRBV5-6 and TRBJ1-1, is DAGVTQSPTHLIKTRGQQVTLRCSPKSGHDTVSWYQQALGQGPQFIFQYYEEEERQRGNFPDRFSGHQFPNYSSELNVNALLLGDSALYLCASSFDRPLMNTEAFFGQGTRLTVV.